Included here is one T cell receptor (beta chain) sequence, with context. Its antigen is not identified. These data originate in a study of spatial heterogeneity in lung cancer. Study-wide results and limits: Ubiquitous, expanded tumor-derived TCRs were more frequently observed in blood at resection than at follow-up.

TCRdb reanalysed the 5' RACE reads using MiXCR and keeps one entry per CDR3 protein. The sample lists 35,000 to 50,000 distinct CDR3 sequences, more than 20% occurring once. Described time point: blood at routine non-recurrence follow-up after resection. Unsorted whole RNA samples from tumor, nontumor lung or frozen PBMC were sequenced. The V end lost 6 bases, the J end lost 5 bases, and 13 bases lay between the germline ends. The V gene's germline CDR1 is MGHRA and CDR2 YSYEKL. The CDR3 has 13 amino acids. Sequences were derived from PBMCs, sampled at follow-up. The J gene is TRBJ2-5, the V gene TRBV4-1; no clear D gene. The sequence derives from a female donor with early-stage non-small cell lung cancer. The CDR3 sequence is CASSFLVRETQYF. The CDR3 region has the DNA TGCGCCAGCAGTTTTCTGGTCCGGGAGACCCAGTACTTC.